The table lists the clone carrying this TCR beta chain with a count of one. Its antigen is not known. Separation from the approximately 670-subject first cohort characterized the roughly 130-subject validation cohort, to which the donors belonged. This sample is drawn from a study of cytomegalovirus exposure and HLA in healthy donors. Whole-study context: A subsequent analysis stated that the 100 to 150 validation repertoires were run on the same platform as the approximately 610 first-cohort repertoires. Study conclusions and caveats: Reported results showed that the classifier diagnosed cytomegalovirus status with high specificity and sensitivity. Cytomegalovirus association was assigned to 170 or so TCR beta chains.

Per the germline V gene, CDR1 is MDHEN and CDR2 is SYDVKM. The CDR3 runs to 17 residues. The ends lost 7 bases at V and 1 base at J; junction bases unmatched: 12. TCRdb's table, derived via immunoSEQ multiplex PCR, lists solely in-frame clones and lacks some. The sample has 130,000 or so clones; roughly 90% are singletons. V is TRBV28 and J is TRBJ1-5; 8 bases are a match to TRBD1. The receptor was isolated from a man aged 30-40 years in good health and CMV-seronegative. The sample was PBMCs. CDR3 region: CASTPNQGARSNQPQHF. CDR3 in DNA: TGTGCCAGCACCCCGAATCAGGGGGCGCGGAGCAATCAGCCCCAGCATTTT.